The T cell receptor (beta chain) described here comes from a study of control samples from healthy donors and cancer patients. V gave up 6 bases and J gave up 4 bases, with 14 bases separating them. CDR3 length equals 14 residues. CDR1 and CDR2 (germline): SNHLY, FYNNEI. Here immunoSEQ multiplex PCR was the method, and the copy in TCRdb shows in-frame clones only, minus some. The sample consists of about 65,000 clones, about nine tenths of them appearing once. The sequencing input was PBMCs. This rearrangement joins TRBV2 to TRBJ2-3; a possible D gene is TRBD2 (5 bases). The sequence was collected from a woman in her fifties or sixties with colorectal cancer. The CDR3, as DNA: TGTGCCAGCAGGGTGGCTAGCCGGGCAGATACGCAGTATTTT. Residues: CASRVASRADTQYF.